Reported below is one TCR beta chain. This sample was taken from a study of T cell responses to AZD1222 COVID-19 vaccine. This CDR3 is 13 amino acids long. V gave up 2 bases and J gave up 6 bases, with 10 bases separating them. Germline loops: CDR1 SGHTA, CDR2 FQGNSA. Clones were read by immunoSEQ multiplex PCR, and TCRdb kept only the in-frame ones, dropping some. The table has some 150,000 clones, 92% seen once; the top ten hold approximately 2%. Sequenced material: peripheral blood, taken on day 0 of AZD1222 vaccination. The J gene is TRBJ1-1, the V gene TRBV7-2; D not resolved. The receptor was isolated from an adult in good health. In DNA, the CDR3 is TGTGCCAGCAGCTTACAGGAAGTAGCTGAAGCTTTCTTT. The encoded protein is CASSLQEVAEAFF.